A selection of T cell receptor beta chains follows, all from one sample in a study of blood T cell repertoires in COVID-19. Only in-frame clones appear in the TCRdb table, and some are missing; sequencing was by immunoSEQ multiplex PCR. Of around 100,000 clones listed, 80% to 90% are singletons. The sequenced material came from peripheral blood. These receptors all come from a human donor in a cohort sampled during active COVID-19. Each CDR3 is given with its conserved first and last residue. The D gene is left open where the match is weak. Some rows have no size entry. The others give once, few or many, or a class for an expanded clone.

cdr3_aa cdr3_nt v_call clone_size j_call d_call
CASSHWTGQGVTGNTIYF TGTGCCAGCAGCCATTGGACGGGACAGGGAGTAACTGGAAACACCATATATTTT TRBV3-1/TRBV3-2 NA TRBJ1-3 TRBD1
CATSRDFRFAGTADADTQYF TGTGCCACCAGCAGAGATTTCCGATTTGCTGGGACAGCCGACGCAGATACGCAGTATTTT TRBV15 NA TRBJ2-3 TRBD1
CASSFRPGTPGQVFTLEAFF TGTGCCAGCAGCTTTAGGCCCGGGACCCCAGGACAGGTTTTTACCCTTGAAGCTTTCTTT TRBV5-8 NA TRBJ1-1 TRBD1
CASSFYRAHEQYF TGTGCCAGCAGTTTTTACAGGGCCCACGAGCAGTACTTC TRBV27 NA TRBJ2-7 NA
CASSLGLAGRSSNEQFF TGTGCCAGCAGCCTGGGGCTAGCGGGACGGTCGTCCAATGAGCAGTTCTTC TRBV3-1/TRBV3-2 NA TRBJ2-1 TRBD2
CASSYGLLAYNEQFF TGTGCCAGCAGCTACGGACTTTTGGCCTACAATGAGCAGTTCTTC TRBV6-6 NA TRBJ2-1 NA
CASSSRERLGRQTQYF TGTGCCAGCAGTAGTAGAGAACGTTTGGGGAGGCAGACCCAGTACTTC TRBV28 NA TRBJ2-5 NA
CASVGQSSNQPQHF TGTGCCAGCGTCGGACAGTCCAGCAATCAGCCCCAGCATTTT TRBV6-5 once TRBJ1-5 NA
CASSFFAGEGTDTQYF TGTGCCAGCAGCTTCTTCGCGGGAGAGGGCACAGATACGCAGTATTTT TRBV7-3 NA TRBJ2-3 TRBD2
CASSLYGQGVKDTQYF TGTGCCAGCAGTTTGTATGGACAGGGGGTGAAAGATACGCAGTATTTT TRBV6-5 NA TRBJ2-3 TRBD1
CASNAFGLAGYNEQFF TGTGCCAGCAACGCCTTTGGACTAGCGGGGTACAATGAGCAGTTCTTC TRBV2 NA TRBJ2-1 TRBD2
CASSIGRQVTYNEQFF TGTGCCAGTAGTATAGGCCGACAGGTAACCTACAATGAGCAGTTCTTC TRBV19 NA TRBJ2-1 NA
CASSQDTGGDYGYTF TGCGCCAGCAGCCAAGATACAGGGGGCGACTATGGCTACACCTTC TRBV4-3 NA TRBJ1-2 TRBD1
CASSRFRPGQLNTEAFF TGCGCCAGCAGCCGCTTTCGACCGGGACAGCTGAACACTGAAGCTTTCTTT TRBV5-1 NA TRBJ1-1 TRBD1
CASSDASLGQFF TGTGCCAGCAGTGACGCTAGCTTGGGGCAGTTCTTC TRBV6-1 NA TRBJ2-1 NA
CASSSGETQYF TGTGCCAGCAGCTCGGGTGAGACCCAGTACTTC TRBV7-3 once TRBJ2-5 NA
CSVGPSGSTDTQYF TGCAGCGTTGGGCCTAGCGGAAGCACAGATACGCAGTATTTT TRBV29-1 NA TRBJ2-3 TRBD2
CAWSVNGITYEQYF TGTGCCTGGAGTGTAAACGGGATCACCTACGAGCAGTACTTC TRBV30 once TRBJ2-7 NA
CASSLFPGQGAYEQYF TGTGCCAGCAGCTTGTTTCCGGGACAGGGGGCCTACGAGCAGTACTTC TRBV5-6 NA TRBJ2-7 TRBD1
CATQSDRGGLAFF TGTGCCACCCAGTCGGACAGGGGGGGATTAGCTTTCTTT TRBV2 NA TRBJ1-1 TRBD1
CASSLILRGELFF TGTGCCAGCAGCTTAATACTACGGGGGGAGCTGTTTTTT TRBV7-3 NA TRBJ2-2 NA
CASTKTGGAALEQYF TGCGCCAGCACCAAAACCGGGGGGGCTGCTTTGGAGCAGTACTTC TRBV5-1 NA TRBJ2-7 TRBD2
CASSLIGTGINTDTQYF TGCGCCAGCAGCTTGATCGGGACAGGAATTAACACAGATACGCAGTATTTT TRBV5-1 NA TRBJ2-3 TRBD1
CASSQRTSYNEQFF TGTGCCAGCAGCCAAAGGACTAGTTACAATGAGCAGTTCTTC TRBV3-1/TRBV3-2 NA TRBJ2-1 TRBD2
CASKSVPREQYF TGTGCCAGCAAATCGGTCCCGCGAGAGCAGTACTTC TRBV6-5 once TRBJ2-5 NA
CASSLAWREQTDTQYF TGCGCCAGCAGCTTGGCGTGGCGGGAGCAGACAGATACGCAGTATTTT TRBV5-1 NA TRBJ2-3 TRBD2
CASSPTVSGELFF TGTGCCAGCAGCCCCACAGTGAGTGGGGAGCTGTTTTTT TRBV25-1 NA TRBJ2-2 NA
CASSSRQGYGYTF TGTGCCAGCAGTTCACGACAGGGGTATGGCTACACCTTC TRBV27 NA TRBJ1-2 TRBD1
CASSPLSTAYEQYF TGTGCCAGCTCACCGTTATCGACAGCGTACGAGCAGTACTTC TRBV18 NA TRBJ2-7 NA
CASSVGHGAGEYEQYF TGTGCCAGCAGCGTAGGACACGGGGCAGGGGAATACGAGCAGTACTTC TRBV9 NA TRBJ2-7 NA
CASSVGSGRPSYTF TGTGCCAGCAGCGTAGGGAGCGGGAGGCCCAGCTACACCTTC TRBV9 NA TRBJ1-2 NA
CSVEATAGGRYEQYF TGCAGCGTTGAAGCTACGGCGGGAGGGCGTTACGAGCAGTACTTC TRBV29-1 NA TRBJ2-7 TRBD2
CASSQGTTGIYSYEQYF TGTGCCAGCAGCCAAGGGACGACAGGGATCTACTCCTACGAGCAGTACTTC TRBV3-1/TRBV3-2 many TRBJ2-7 TRBD1
CASSLRLAGGPYEQYF TGTGCCAGCAGCCTCCGACTAGCGGGAGGCCCCTACGAGCAGTACTTC TRBV7-6 NA TRBJ2-7 TRBD2
CASGDRGTPYVGLSSYTF TGTGCTAGTGGTGACAGGGGGACCCCCTATGTCGGGCTTTCGAGCTACACCTTC TRBV12-5 NA TRBJ1-2 TRBD1
CASSQTQGARETQYF TGTGCCAGCAGTCAGACACAGGGGGCGCGGGAGACCCAGTACTTC TRBV2 once TRBJ2-5 TRBD1
CSVAGNYEQYF TGCAGCGTTGCAGGAAACTACGAGCAGTACTTC TRBV29-1 NA TRBJ2-7 NA
CATRGRTSGRNEQFF TGTGCCACCAGAGGTCGAACTAGCGGGAGGAATGAGCAGTTCTTC TRBV24-1 NA TRBJ2-1 TRBD2
CASSQTLANTGELFF TGTGCCAGCAGCCAAACCCTGGCAAACACCGGGGAGCTGTTTTTT TRBV7-2 NA TRBJ2-2 NA
CASSQSTSLNTEAFF TGTGCCAGCAGCCAATCCACCAGTTTGAACACTGAAGCTTTCTTT TRBV16 NA TRBJ1-1 NA
CASSLAGGREQYF TGTGCCAGCAGCTTAGCCGGAGGGCGCGAGCAGTACTTC TRBV11-3 NA TRBJ2-7 NA
CASSLTGGGQPQHF TGTGCCAGCAGCCTAACAGGGGGCGGGCAGCCCCAGCATTTT TRBV5-6 NA TRBJ1-5 TRBD1
CASSALGQVLSGANVLTF TGTGCCAGCAGCGCCCTTGGACAGGTGCTCTCTGGGGCCAACGTCCTGACTTTC TRBV28 once TRBJ2-6 TRBD1